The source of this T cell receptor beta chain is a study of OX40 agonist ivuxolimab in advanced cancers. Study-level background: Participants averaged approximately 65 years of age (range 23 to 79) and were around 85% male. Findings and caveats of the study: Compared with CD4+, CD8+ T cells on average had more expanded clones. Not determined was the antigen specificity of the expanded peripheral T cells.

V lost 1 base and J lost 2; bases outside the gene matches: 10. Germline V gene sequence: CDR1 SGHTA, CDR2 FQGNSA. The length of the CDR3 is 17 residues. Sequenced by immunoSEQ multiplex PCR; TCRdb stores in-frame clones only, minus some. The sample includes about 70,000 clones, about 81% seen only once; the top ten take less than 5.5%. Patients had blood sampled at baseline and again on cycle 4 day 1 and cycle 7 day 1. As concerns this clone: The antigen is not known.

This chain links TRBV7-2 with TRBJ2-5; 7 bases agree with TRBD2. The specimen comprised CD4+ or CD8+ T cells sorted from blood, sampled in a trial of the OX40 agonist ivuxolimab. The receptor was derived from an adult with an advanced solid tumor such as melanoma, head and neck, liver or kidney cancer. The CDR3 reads CASSLVGEGTKQETQYF. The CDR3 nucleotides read TGTGCCAGCAGCTTAGTGGGGGAGGGGACTAAGCAAGAGACCCAGTACTTC.